Sequencing of this T cell receptor (beta chain) was carried out in a study of blood T cell repertoires in COVID-19. The CDR3 spans 13 residues. The V gene lost 4 bases and the J gene lost 8 bases, with 13 bases spanning the gap. CDR1 is SGHRS, CDR2 YFSETQ, per germline. Using immunoSEQ multiplex PCR, the repertoire was profiled, and TCRdb retains in-frame clones only, with some absent. The table shows 300,000 to 400,000 clones, with around 89% occurring only once. Symptom resolution, clearance, or two negative PCRs marked the recovered donors of Cohort 3. The rearrangement joins TRBV5-1 to TRBJ2-1, with TRBD1 as a possible D gene (6 bases). The sequence was collected from a man younger than 35 who had recovered from COVID-19. The sample comprised PBMCs or T cells enriched from blood (not recorded which). The CDR3 is CASSPSRGDEQFF. The CDR3 nucleotides read TGCGCCAGCAGCCCCTCCAGGGGCGATGAGCAGTTCTTC.